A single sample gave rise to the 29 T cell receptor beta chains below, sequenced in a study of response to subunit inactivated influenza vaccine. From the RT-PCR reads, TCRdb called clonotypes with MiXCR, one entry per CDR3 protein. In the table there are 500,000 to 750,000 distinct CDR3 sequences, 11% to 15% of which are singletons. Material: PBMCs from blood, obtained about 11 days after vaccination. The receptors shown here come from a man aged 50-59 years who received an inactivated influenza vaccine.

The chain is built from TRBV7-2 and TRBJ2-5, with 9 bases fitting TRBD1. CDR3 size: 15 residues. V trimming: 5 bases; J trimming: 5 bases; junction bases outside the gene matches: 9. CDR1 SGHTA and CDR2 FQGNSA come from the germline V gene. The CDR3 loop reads CASSIRDRDWETQYF. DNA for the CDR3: TGTGCCAGCAGCATCCGGGACAGGGATTGGGAGACCCAGTACTTC.

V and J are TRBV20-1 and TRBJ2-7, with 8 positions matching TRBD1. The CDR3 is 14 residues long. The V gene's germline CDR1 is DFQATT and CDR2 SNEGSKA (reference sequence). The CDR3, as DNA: TGCAGCGTCAATCAGGGGGCCGTCTCCTACGAGCAGTACTTC. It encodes CSVNQGAVSYEQYF.

CDR3 amino acids: CASSYGDRGNSPLHF. CDR3 coding DNA: TGTGCCAGCAGTTACGGTGACAGGGGGAATTCACCCCTCCACTTT. The chain combines TRBV6-5 with TRBJ1-6; the match to TRBD1 covers 9 bases. The germline CDR1 and CDR2 sequences are MNHEY and SVGAGI. After removal of 2 bases from V and 7 bases from J, the junction contained 3 bases not matched to a gene. The CDR3 contains 15 residues.

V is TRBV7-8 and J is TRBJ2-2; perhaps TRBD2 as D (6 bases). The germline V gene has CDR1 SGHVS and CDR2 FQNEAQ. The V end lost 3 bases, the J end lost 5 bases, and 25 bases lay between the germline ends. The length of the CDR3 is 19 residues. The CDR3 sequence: CASSFRRTGFDGGTGELFF. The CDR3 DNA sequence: TGTGCCAGCAGCTTCCGGAGGACTGGTTTCGATGGGGGGACCGGGGAGCTGTTTTTT. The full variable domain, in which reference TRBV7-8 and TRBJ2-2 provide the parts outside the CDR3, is GAGVSQSPRYKVAKRGQDVALRCDPISGHVSLFWYQQALGQGPEFLTYFQNEAQLDKSGLPSDRFFAERPEGSVSTLKIQRTQQEDSAVYLCASSFRRTGFDGGTGELFFGEGSRLTVL.

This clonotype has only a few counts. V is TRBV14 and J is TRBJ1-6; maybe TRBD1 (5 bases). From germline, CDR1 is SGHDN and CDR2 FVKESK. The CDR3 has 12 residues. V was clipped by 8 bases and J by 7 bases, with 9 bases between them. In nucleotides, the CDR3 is TGTGCCAGCCGATGGGGGAATTCACCCCTCCACTTT. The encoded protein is CASRWGNSPLHF.

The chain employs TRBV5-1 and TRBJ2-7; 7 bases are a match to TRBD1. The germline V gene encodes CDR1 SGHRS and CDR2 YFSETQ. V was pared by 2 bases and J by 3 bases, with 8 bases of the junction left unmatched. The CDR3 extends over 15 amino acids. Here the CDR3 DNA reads TGCGCCAGCAGCTTCCGACAGGGCCTGGACTACGAGCAGTACTTC. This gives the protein CASSFRQGLDYEQYF.

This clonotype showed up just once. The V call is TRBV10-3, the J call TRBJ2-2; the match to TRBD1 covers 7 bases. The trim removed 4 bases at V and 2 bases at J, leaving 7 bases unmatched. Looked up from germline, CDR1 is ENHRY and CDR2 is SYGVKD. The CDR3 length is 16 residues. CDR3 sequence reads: CAISGYRGRNTGELFF. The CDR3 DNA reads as TGTGCCATCAGTGGTTACAGGGGCCGAAACACCGGGGAGCTGTTTTTT.

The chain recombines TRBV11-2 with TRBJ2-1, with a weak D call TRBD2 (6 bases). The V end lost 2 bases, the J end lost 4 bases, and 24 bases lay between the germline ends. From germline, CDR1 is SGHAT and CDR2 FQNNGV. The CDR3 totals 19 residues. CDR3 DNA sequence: TGTGCCAGCAGCTTACTTAAAAGATCCCGAGCGGACTATTACAATGAGCAGTTCTTC. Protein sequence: CASSLLKRSRADYYNEQFF.

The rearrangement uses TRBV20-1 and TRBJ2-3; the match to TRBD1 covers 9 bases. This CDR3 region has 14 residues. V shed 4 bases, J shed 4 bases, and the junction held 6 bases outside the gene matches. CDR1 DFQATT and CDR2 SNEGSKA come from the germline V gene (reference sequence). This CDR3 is CSATGTGHSDTQYF. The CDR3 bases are TGCAGTGCTACCGGGACAGGGCACTCAGATACGCAGTATTTT.

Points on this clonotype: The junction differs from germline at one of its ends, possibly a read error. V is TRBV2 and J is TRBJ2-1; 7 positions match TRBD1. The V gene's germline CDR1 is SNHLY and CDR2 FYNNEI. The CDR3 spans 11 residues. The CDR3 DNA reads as TGTGCCAGCAGTGCAGACAGGGAAAGGCTCTTC. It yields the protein CASSADRERLF.

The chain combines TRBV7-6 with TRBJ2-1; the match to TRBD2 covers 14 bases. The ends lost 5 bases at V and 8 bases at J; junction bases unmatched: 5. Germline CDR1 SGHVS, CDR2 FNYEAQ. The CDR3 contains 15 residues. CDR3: CASSRMTSGGDEQFF. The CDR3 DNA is TGTGCCAGCAGCCGCATGACTAGCGGGGGGGATGAGCAGTTCTTC.

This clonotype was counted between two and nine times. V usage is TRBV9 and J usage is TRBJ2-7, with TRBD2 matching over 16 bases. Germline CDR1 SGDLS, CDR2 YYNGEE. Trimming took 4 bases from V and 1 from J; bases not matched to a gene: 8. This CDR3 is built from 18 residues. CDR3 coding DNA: TGTGCCAGCAGCCCTGGGACTAGCGGGAGGGCCCTATCCTACGAGCAGTACTTC. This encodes CASSPGTSGRALSYEQYF. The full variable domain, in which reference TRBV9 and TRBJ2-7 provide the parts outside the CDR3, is DSGVTQTPKHLITATGQRVTLRCSPRSGDLSVYWYQQSLDQGLQFLIQYYNGEERAKGNILERFSAQQFPDLHSELNLSSLELGDSALYFCASSPGTSGRALSYEQYFGPGTRLTVT.

CDR3 region: CSARGGLAVYEQYF. CDR3 DNA: TGCAGTGCTAGGGGGGGACTAGCGGTTTACGAGCAGTACTTC. The J gene is TRBJ2-7, the V gene TRBV20-1, with 11 bases matching TRBD2. The CDR3 consists of 14 residues. Germline CDR1 and CDR2: DFQATT and SNEGSKA (reference sequence). Losses at the gene ends were 3 bases for V and 4 bases for J; bases not matched to a gene: 5.

The CDR3 nucleotides are TGTGCCAGCAGCCCACTACGGTCGAGACCCGGGGAGCTGTTTTTT. It is translated as CASSPLRSRPGELFF. V usage is TRBV3-1 and J usage is TRBJ2-2; no clear D gene. The ends were cut back, 4 bases at V and 6 bases at J, with 15 bases in the middle. This CDR3 has 15 amino acids. Germline V gene lookup returns CDR1 LGHDT and CDR2 YNNKEL (reference sequence).

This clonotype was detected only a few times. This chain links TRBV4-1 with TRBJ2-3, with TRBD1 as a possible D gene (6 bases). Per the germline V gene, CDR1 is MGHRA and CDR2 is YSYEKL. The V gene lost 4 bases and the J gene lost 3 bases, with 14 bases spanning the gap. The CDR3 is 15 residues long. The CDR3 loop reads CASSPLEGVTDTQYF. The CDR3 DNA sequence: TGCGCCAGCAGCCCACTCGAGGGGGTGACAGATACGCAGTATTTT.

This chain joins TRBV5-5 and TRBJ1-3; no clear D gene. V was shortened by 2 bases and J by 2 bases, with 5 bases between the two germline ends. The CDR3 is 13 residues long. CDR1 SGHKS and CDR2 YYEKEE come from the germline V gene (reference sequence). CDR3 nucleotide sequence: TGTGCCAGCAGCTTTAATGCTGGAAACACCATATATTTT. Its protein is CASSFNAGNTIYF.

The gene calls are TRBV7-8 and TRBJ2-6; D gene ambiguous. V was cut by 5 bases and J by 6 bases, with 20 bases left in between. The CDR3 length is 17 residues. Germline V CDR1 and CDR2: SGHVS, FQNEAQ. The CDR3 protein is CASSPDRTIGLANVLTF. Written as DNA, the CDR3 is TGTGCCAGCAGCCCGGACCGAACAATTGGATTGGCCAACGTCCTGACTTTC.

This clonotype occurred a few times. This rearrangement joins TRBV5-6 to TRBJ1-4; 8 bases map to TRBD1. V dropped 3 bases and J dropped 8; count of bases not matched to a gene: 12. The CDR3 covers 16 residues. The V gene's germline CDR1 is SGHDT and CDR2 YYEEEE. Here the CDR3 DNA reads TGTGCCAGCAGCTGGGGGAGACAGGGGCTTCGGGAAAAACTGTTTTTT. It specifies CASSWGRQGLREKLFF.

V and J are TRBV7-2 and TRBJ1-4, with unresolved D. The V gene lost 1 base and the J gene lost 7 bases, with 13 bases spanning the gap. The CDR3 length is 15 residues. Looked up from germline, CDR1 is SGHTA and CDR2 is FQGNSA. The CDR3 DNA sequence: TGTGCCAGCAGCTTAGTACCGGTGGCGGGTGAAAAACTGTTTTTT. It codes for CASSLVPVAGEKLFF. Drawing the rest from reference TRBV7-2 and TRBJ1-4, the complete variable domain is GAGVSQSPSNKVTEKGKDVELRCDPISGHTALYWYRQSLGQGLEFLIYFQGNSAPDKSGLPSDRFSAERTGGSVSTLTIQRTQQEDSAVYLCASSLVPVAGEKLFFGSGTQLSVL.

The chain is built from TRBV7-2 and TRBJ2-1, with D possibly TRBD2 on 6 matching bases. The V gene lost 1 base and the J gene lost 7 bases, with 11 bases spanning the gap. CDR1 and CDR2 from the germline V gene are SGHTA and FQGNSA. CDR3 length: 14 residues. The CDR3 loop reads CASSLGLVPNEQFF. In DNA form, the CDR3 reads TGTGCCAGCAGCTTAGGACTAGTCCCGAATGAGCAGTTCTTC.

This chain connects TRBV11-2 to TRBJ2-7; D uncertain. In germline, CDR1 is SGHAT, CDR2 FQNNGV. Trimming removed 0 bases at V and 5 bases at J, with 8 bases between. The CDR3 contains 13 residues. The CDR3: CASSLDLRDEQYF. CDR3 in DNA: TGTGCCAGCAGCTTAGATCTTAGGGACGAGCAGTACTTC. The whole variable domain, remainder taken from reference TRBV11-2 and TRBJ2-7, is EAGVAQSPRYKIIEKRQSVAFWCNPISGHATLYWYQQILGQGPKLLIQFQNNGVVDDSQLPKDRFSAERLKGVDSTLKIQPAKLEDSAVYLCASSLDLRDEQYFGPGTRLTVT.

CDR3 DNA: TGTGCCAGCAGCTTAGTTCTAGCGGGGGCGCCCGGTGAGCAGTTCTTC. Encoded protein: CASSLVLAGAPGEQFF. This sequence joins TRBV7-2 and TRBJ2-1; TRBD2 agrees at 10 bases. CDR1 is SGHTA and CDR2 is FQGNSA in the germline V gene. This CDR3 has 16 residues. With V trimmed by 1 base and J by 9 bases, 9 bases remained unmatched.

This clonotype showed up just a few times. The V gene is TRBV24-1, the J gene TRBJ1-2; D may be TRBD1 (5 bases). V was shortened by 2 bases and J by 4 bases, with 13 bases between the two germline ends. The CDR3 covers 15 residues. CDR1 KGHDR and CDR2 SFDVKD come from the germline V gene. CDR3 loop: CATSDSGREIYGYTF. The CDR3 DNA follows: TGTGCCACCAGTGATTCGGGCAGGGAGATCTATGGCTACACCTTC.

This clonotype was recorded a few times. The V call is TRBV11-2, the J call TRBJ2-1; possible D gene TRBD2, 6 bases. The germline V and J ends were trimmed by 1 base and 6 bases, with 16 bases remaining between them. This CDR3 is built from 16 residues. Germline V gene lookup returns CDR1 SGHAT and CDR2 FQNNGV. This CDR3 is CASSLVQRAPGNEQFF. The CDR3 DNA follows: TGTGCCAGCAGCTTAGTACAGCGGGCCCCCGGCAATGAGCAGTTCTTC.

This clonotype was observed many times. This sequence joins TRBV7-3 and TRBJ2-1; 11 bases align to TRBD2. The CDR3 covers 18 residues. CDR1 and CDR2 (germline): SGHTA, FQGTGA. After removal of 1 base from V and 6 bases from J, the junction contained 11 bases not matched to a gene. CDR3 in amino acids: CASSLIASGRSRSNEQFF. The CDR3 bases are TGTGCCAGCAGCTTAATAGCTAGCGGGAGGTCTAGGAGCAATGAGCAGTTCTTC.

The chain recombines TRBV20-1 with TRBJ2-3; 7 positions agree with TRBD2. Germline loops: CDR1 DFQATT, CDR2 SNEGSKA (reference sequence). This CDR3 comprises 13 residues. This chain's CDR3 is CSAPGGSTDTQYF. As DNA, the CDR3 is TGCAGCGCCCCGGGGGGTAGCACAGATACGCAGTATTTT.

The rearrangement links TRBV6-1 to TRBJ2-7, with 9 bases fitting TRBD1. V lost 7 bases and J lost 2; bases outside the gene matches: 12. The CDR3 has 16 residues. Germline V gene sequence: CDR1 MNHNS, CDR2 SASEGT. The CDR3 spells CASTYSPGTGTYEQYF. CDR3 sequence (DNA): TGTGCCAGCACCTACAGCCCCGGGACAGGGACCTACGAGCAGTACTTC.

The CDR3 nucleotides are TGCAGTGCTAGTGTCCTGGGAGGATCAAGCACAGATACGCAGTATTTT. Amino acids: CSASVLGGSSTDTQYF. V gene TRBV20-1 combines with J gene TRBJ2-3; the D gene is possibly TRBD2 (6 bases). The CDR3 sequence is 16 residues long. Trimming pared 3 bases from V and 0 bases from J, leaving 16 bases between. Germline CDR1 and CDR2: DFQATT and SNEGSKA (reference sequence).

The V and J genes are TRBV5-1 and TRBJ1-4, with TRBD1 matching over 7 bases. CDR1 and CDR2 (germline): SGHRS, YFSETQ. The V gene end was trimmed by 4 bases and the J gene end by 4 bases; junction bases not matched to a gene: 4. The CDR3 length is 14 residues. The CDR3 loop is CASSNRQGNEKLFF. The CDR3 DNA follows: TGCGCCAGCAGCAATCGACAGGGTAATGAAAAACTGTTTTTT.